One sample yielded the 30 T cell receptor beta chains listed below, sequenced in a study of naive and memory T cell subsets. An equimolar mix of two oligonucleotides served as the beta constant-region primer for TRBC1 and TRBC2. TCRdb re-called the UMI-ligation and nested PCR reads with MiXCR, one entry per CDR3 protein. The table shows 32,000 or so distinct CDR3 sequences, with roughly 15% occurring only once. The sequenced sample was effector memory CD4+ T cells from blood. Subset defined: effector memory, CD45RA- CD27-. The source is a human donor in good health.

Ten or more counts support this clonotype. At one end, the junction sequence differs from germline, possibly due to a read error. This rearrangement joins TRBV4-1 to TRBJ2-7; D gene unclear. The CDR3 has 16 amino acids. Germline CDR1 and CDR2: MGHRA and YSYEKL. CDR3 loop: CASSHVDILSFDEQYF. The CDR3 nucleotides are TGCGCTAGCAGCCACGTAGACATACTATCCTTCGACGAGCAGTACTTC.

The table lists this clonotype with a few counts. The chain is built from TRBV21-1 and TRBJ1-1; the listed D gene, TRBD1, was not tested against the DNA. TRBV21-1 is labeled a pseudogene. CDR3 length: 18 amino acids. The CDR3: CASSKDPGQGPLGTEAFF. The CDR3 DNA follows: TGTGCCAGCAGCAAGGACCCGGGACAGGGCCCGCTGGGCACTGAAGCTTTCTTT.

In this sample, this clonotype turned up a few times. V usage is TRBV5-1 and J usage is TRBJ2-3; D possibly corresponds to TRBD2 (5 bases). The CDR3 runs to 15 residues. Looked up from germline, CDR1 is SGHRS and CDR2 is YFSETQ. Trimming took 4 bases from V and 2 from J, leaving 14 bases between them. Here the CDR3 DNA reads TGCGCCAGCAGCAGGAGCGGAACCAACACAGATACGCAGTATTTT. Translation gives CASSRSGTNTDTQYF.

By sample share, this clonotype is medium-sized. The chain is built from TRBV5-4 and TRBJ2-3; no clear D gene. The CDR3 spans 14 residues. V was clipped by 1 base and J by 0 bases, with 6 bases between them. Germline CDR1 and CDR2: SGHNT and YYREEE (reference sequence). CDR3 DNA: TGTGCCAGCAGCTTGACCGTGAGCACAGATACGCAGTATTTT. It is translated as CASSLTVSTDTQYF.

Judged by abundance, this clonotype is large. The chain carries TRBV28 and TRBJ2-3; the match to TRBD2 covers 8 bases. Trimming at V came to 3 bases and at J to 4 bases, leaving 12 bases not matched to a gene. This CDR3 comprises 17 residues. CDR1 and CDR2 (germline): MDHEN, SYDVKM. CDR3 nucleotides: TGTGCCAGCAGTTTTACCTCCAGCGGGAGTCTCGCAGATACGCAGTATTTT. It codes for CASSFTSSGSLADTQYF.

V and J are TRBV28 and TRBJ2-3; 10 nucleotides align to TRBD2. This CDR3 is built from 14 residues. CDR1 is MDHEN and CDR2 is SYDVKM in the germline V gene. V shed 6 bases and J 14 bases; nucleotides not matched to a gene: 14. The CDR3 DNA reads TGTGCCAGCAGCCTGCCACTGAGCGGGAGGGCCGTGTATTTT. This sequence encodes CASSLPLSGRAVYF.

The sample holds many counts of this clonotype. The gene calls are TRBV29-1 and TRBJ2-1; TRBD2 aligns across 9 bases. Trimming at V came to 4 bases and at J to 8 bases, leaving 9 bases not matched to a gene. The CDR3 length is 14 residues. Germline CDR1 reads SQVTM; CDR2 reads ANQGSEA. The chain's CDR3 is CSVVGGRAVDEQFF. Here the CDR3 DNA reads TGCAGCGTTGTTGGCGGGAGGGCTGTCGATGAGCAGTTCTTC.

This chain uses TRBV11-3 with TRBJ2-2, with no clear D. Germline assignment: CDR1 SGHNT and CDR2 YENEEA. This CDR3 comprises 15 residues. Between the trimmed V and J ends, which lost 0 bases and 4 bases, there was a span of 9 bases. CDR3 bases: TGTGCCAGCAGCTTAGATGGCCGTGTCACCGGGGAGCTGTTTTTT. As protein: CASSLDGRVTGELFF.

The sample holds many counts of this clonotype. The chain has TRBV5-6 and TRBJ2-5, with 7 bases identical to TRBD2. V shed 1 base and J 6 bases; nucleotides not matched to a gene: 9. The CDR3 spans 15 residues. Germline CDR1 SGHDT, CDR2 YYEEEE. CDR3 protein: CASSLSWEGPKTQYF. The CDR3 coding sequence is TGTGCCAGCAGCTTGTCGTGGGAGGGCCCGAAGACCCAGTACTTC.

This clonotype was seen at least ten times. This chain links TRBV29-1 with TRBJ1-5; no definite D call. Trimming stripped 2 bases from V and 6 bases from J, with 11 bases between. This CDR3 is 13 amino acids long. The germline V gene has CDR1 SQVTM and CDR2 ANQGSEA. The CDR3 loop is CSVELGVGQPQHF. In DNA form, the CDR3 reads TGCAGCGTTGAACTCGGGGTCGGTCAGCCCCAGCATTTT. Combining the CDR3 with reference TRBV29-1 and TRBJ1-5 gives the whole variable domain SAVISQKPSRDICQRGTSLTIQCQVDSQVTMMFWYRQQPGQSLTLIATANQGSEATYESGFVIDKFPISRPNLTFSTLTVSNMSPEDSSIYLCSVELGVGQPQHFGDGTRLSIL.

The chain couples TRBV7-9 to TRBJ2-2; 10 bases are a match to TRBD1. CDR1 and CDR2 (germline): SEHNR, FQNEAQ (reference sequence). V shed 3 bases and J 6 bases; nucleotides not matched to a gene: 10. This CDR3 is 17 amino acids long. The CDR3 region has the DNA TGTGCCAGCAGCTTTGACAGGGGGCAAAGTATCGCCGGGGAGCTGTTTTTT. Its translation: CASSFDRGQSIAGELFF.

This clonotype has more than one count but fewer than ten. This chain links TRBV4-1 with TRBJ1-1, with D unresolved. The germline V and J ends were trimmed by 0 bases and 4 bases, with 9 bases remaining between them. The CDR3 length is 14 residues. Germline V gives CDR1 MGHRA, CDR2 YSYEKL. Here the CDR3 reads CASSQEHVSTEAFF. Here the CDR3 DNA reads TGCGCCAGCAGCCAAGAACATGTCTCCACTGAAGCTTTCTTT.

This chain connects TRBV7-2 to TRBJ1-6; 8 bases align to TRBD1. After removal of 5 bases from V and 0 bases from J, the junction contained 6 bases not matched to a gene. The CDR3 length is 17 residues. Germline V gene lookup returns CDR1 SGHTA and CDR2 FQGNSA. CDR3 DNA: TGTGCCAGCAGCGGGGACAGGCCTACCTCCTATAATTCACCCCTCCACTTT. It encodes CASSGDRPTSYNSPLHF. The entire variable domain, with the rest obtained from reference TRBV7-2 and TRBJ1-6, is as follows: GAGVSQSPSNKVTEKGKDVELRCDPISGHTALYWYRQSLGQGLEFLIYFQGNSAPDKSGLPSDRFSAERTGGSVSTLTIQRTQQEDSAVYLCASSGDRPTSYNSPLHFGNGTRLTVT.

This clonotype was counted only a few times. CDR3 loop: CASKGSYNEQFF. The CDR3 bases are TGTGCCAGCAAAGGAAGTTACAATGAGCAGTTCTTC. V is TRBV12-3 or TRBV12-4 and J is TRBJ2-1; D gene unclear. The V and J ends lost 7 bases and 4 bases respectively, with 8 bases between them. CDR3 length: 12 amino acids.

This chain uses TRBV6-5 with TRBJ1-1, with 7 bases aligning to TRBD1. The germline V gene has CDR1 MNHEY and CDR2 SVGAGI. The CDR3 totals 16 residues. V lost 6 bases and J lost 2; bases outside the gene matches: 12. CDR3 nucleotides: TGTGCCAGCAGGCGCCACTTGGGACAGATAAACACTGAAGCTTTCTTT. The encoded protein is CASRRHLGQINTEAFF.

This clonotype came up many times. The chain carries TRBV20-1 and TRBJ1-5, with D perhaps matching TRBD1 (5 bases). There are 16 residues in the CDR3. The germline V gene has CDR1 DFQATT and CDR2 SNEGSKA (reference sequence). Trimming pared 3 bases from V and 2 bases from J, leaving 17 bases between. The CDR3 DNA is TGCAGTGCTAGTGAGTTTTGGGGCTCTGGCAATCAGCCCCAGCATTTT. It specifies CSASEFWGSGNQPQHF.

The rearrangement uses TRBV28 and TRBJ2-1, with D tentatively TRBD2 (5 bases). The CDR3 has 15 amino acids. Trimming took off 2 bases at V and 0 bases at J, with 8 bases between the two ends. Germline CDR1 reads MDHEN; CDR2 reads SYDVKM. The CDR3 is CASSLLGASYNEQFF. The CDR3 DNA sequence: TGTGCCAGCAGTTTACTGGGAGCCTCCTACAATGAGCAGTTCTTC.

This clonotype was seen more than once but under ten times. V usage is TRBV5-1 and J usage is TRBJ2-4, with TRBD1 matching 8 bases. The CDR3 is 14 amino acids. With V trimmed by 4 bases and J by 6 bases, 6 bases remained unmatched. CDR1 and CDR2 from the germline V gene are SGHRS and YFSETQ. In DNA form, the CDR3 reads TGCGCCAGCAGCGACAGACAGGGGCCAAACATTCAGTACTTC. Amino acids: CASSDRQGPNIQYF.

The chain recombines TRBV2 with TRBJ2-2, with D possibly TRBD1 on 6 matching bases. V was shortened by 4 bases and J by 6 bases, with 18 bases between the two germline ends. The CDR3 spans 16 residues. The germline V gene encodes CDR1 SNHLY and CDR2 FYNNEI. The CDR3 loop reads CASSGRGSYSAGELFF. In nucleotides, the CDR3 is TGTGCCAGCAGTGGCAGGGGTTCGTATTCCGCCGGGGAGCTGTTTTTT.

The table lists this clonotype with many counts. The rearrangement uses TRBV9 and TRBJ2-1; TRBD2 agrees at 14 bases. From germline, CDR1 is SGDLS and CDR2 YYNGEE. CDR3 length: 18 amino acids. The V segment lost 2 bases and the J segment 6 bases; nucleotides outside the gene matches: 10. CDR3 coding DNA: TGTGCCAGCAGCGTCGGGACTAGCGGGAGAAGAAAAGGCAATGAGCAGTTCTTC. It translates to CASSVGTSGRRKGNEQFF.

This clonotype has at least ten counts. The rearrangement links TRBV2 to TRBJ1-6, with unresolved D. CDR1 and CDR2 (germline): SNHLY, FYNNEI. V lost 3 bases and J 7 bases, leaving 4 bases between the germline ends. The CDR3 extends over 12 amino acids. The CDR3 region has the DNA TGTGCCAGCAGTGACACAAATTCACCCCTCCACTTT. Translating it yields CASSDTNSPLHF.

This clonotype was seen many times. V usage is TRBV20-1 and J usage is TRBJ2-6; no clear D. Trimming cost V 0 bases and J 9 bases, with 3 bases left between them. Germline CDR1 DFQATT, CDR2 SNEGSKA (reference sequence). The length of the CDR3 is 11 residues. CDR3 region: CSARDINVLTF. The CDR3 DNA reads TGCAGTGCTAGAGATATCAACGTCCTGACTTTC.

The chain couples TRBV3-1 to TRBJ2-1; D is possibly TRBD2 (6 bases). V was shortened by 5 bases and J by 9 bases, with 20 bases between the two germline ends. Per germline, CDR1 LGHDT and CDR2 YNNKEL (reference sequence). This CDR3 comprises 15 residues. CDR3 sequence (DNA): TGTGCCAGCAGCTCCCGGGACTTGAGTAGTGGTGAGCAGTTCTTC. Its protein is CASSSRDLSSGEQFF.

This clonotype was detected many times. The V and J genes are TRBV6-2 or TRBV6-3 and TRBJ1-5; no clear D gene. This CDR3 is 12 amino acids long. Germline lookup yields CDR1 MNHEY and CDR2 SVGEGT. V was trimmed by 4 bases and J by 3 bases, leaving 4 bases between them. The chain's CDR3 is CASSSVNQPQHF. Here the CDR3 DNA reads TGTGCCAGCAGTTCCGTCAATCAGCCCCAGCATTTT.

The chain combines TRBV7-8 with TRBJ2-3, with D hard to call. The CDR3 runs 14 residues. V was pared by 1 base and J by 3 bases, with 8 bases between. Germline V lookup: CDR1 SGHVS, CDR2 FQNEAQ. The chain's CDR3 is CASSLVGVTDTQYF. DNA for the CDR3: TGTGCCAGCAGCTTAGTTGGGGTGACAGATACGCAGTATTTT.

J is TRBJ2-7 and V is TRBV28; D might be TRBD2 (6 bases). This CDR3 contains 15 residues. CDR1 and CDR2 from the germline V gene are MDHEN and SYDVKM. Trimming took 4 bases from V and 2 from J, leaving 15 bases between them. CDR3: CASSSAGTYAYEQYF. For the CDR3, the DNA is TGTGCCAGCAGTTCAGCCGGGACTTATGCCTACGAGCAGTACTTC.

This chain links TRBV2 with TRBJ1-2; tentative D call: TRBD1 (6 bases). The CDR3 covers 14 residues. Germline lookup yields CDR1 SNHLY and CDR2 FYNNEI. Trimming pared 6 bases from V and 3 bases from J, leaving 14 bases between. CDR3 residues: CASRRMGAHYGYTF. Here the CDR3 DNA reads TGTGCCAGCAGGCGGATGGGGGCCCACTATGGCTACACCTTC.

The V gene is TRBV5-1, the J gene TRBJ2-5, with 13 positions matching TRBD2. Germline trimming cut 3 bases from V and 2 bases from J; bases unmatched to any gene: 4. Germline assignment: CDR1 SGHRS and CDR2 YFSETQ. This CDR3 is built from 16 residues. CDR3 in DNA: TGCGCCAGCAGCTCAGGGACTAGCGGGAAACAAGAGACCCAGTACTTC. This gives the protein CASSSGTSGKQETQYF.

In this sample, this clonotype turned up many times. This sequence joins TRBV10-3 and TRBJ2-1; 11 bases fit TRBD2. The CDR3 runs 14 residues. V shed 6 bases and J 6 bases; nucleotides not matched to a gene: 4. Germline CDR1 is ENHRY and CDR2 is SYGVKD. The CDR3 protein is CAIRVAGGANEQFF. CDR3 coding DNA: TGTGCCATCAGGGTAGCGGGAGGGGCCAATGAGCAGTTCTTC.

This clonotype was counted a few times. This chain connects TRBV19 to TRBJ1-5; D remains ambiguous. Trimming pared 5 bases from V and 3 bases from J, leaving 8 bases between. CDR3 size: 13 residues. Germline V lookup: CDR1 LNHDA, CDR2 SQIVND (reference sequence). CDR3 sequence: CASSVQINQPQHF. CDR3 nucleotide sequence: TGTGCCAGTAGTGTGCAAATCAATCAGCCCCAGCATTTT.